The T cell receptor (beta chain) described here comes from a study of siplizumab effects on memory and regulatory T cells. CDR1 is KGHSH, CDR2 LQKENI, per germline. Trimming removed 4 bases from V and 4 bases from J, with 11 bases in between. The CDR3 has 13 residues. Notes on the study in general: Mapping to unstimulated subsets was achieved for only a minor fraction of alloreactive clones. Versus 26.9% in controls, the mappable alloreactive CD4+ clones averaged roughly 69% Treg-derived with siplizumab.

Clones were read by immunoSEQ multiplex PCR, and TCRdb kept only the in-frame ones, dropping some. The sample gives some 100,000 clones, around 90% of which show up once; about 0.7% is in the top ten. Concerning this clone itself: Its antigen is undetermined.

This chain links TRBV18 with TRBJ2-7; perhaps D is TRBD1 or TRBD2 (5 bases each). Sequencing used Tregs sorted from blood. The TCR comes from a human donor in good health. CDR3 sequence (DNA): TGTGCCAGCTCACTCAGGGACGGTTACGAGCAGTACTTC. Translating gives CASSLRDGYEQYF.